This T cell receptor (beta chain) was identified in a study of shared T cell receptors in the human thymus (dated by TCRdb to the early 2020s). Concerning the study at large: The study investigated the way shared, self-reactive T-cell receptor alpha chains are produced in the human thymus.

The method behind the library was the immunoSEQ multiplex PCR assay. Imported from immuneACCESS, the table was reduced by TCRdb to in-frame sequences with V and J called. These copies leave out some clones; in studies compared against another copy, an unresolved V gene accounts for under half, and the cause of the remainder is not known. The sample profile shows some 660,000 clones; about 87% of them were found once. Under 0.01% of the sample comes from the top ten. The table lists this clone with a count of one. It lacks a known antigen. No base quality values were provided; no much bigger clone lies one nucleotide off. Separately, the same data were catalogued under a study of human thymus T cells. The second source states: In Finland, the donors were immunologically healthy infants who were having open corrective cardiac surgery for congenital heart defects. The thymus tissue came from surgical resects taken out during corrective cardiac surgery. Usage of V and J gene segments appeared to be biased in both the thymic and the peripheral blood repertoires. The related research found that thymic TCR repertoires overlapped highly between unrelated individuals. The study used seven to nine infant thymus samples plus four related peripheral blood samples to characterize TCR alpha and beta repertoires. The infant donors were about 7 to 244 days old, and the cohort included several males and two females. Thymocytes were mechanically released from the tissue and were stored as pellets of about 8.5-31 million cells at -70 degrees C. A QIAsymphony instrument was used to extract genomic DNA from the frozen cell pellets. The immunoSEQ multiplex PCR assay was used to amplify the TCRB and TCRAD loci from a standardized amount of quality-controlled genomic DNA. The amplicons spanned the V(D)J region and were long enough to cover the CDR3 and allow V and J genes to be identified. Amplicon sequencing was performed on an Illumina platform through the commercial immunoSEQ service. Primer bias and sequencing errors were corrected as previously described, and TCRAD and TCRB were defined on the basis of the IMGT database. The repertoires were analysed using immunoSEQ Analyzer 3.0 and VDJTools for basic statistics, V/J segment usage, diversity estimates, rarefaction and pairwise overlap. Diversity was estimated using the Chao1, ChaoE, Efron-Thisted, Shannon and inverse Simpson indices, and was also estimated on datasets down-sampled to the size of the smallest sample. Repertoire overlap used strict matching of CDR3 nucleotide sequence, V gene and J gene, with Jaccard-based multidimensional scaling clustering. On average, thymus samples gave 800,000 or so unique TCRB clonotypes, whereas blood samples gave roughly 80,000.

This receptor was identified in a boy younger than two with a congenital heart defect. Donor details come from another sample of the same person, matched by shared clones. Sequencing used thymocytes.

The nucleotide sequence is TGTGCCAGCAGTTTAGACAGGGGCGTGAACACTGAAGCTTTCTTT. Its protein reads: CASSLDRGVNTEAFF. The rearranged segments are TRBV27 and TRBJ1-1; 8 bases in the middle match TRBD1. Taken from cysteine to phenylalanine, the CDR3 has 15 residues. The kept DNA is CDR3 alone, 45 bases in frame from the first base. After removal of 2 bases from V and 0 bases from J, the junction retains 2 bases not matched to a gene. Reading the germline V gene (reference sequence) gives CDR1 MNHEY and CDR2 SMNVEV.